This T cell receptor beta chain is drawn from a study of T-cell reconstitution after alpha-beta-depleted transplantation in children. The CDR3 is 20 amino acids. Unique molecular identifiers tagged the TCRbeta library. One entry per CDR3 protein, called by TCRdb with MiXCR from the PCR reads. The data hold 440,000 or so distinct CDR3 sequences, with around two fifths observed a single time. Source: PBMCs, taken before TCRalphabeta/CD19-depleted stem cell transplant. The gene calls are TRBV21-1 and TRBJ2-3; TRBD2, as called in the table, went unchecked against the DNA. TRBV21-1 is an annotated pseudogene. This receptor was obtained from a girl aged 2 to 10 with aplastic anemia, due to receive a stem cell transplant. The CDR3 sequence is CASSKGEKLAGGPNTDTQYF. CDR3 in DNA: TGTGCCAGCAGCAAAGGCGAGAAACTAGCGGGAGGGCCTAACACAGATACGCAGTATTTT.